The next 5 T cell receptor beta chains were all read from a single sample in a study of shared clonotypes between healthy human individuals. Generated by immunoSEQ multiplex PCR, the TCRdb table keeps only in-frame clones and is missing some. The repertoire consists of some 2.1 million clones, with 85% to 95% occurring once and the leading ten covering around 0.13%. Sequenced material: naive CD4+ T cells sorted from blood. The sample's subset: CD45RA+ positively selected. These receptors all stem from a man younger than 35 in good health.

This clone was found once. Additional DNA sequences in this sample encode the identical CDR3. The V and J genes are TRBV18 and TRBJ2-7; 8 positions match TRBD2. Per germline, CDR1 KGHSH and CDR2 LQKENI. The V and J ends lost 3 bases and 2 bases, in that order; junction bases with no gene match: 3. CDR3 length equals 14 residues. CDR3 protein: CASSPGGGPYEQYF. The DNA for the CDR3 is TGTGCCAGCTCACCCGGCGGGGGGCCCTACGAGCAGTACTTC.

The gene calls are TRBV5-1 and TRBJ1-2; 7 bases line up with TRBD1. V lost 0 bases and J lost 8; bases outside the gene matches: 7. CDR1 is SGHRS and CDR2 is YFSETQ in the germline V gene. This CDR3 is 14 amino acids long. CDR3 amino acids: CASSLAGTEWGYTF. The CDR3 coding sequence is TGCGCCAGCAGCTTGGCCGGGACAGAGTGGGGCTACACCTTC. Combining the CDR3 with reference TRBV5-1 and TRBJ1-2 gives the whole variable domain KAGVTQTPRYLIKTRGQQVTLSCSPISGHRSVSWYQQTPGQGLQFLFEYFSETQRNKGNFPGRFSGRQFSNSRSEMNVSTLELGDSALYLCASSLAGTEWGYTFGSGTRLTVV.

This clone was seen ten or more times. This rearrangement joins TRBV5-1 to TRBJ2-7; D remains unclear. The CDR3 is 13 amino acids. Trimming shortened V by 0 bases and J by 2 bases, and 6 bases separated the two germline ends. Germline V gene lookup returns CDR1 SGHRS and CDR2 YFSETQ. The CDR3 is CASSLAHPYEQYF. DNA for the CDR3: TGCGCCAGCAGCTTGGCTCACCCCTACGAGCAGTACTTC.

As concerns this clone: The identical CDR3 is also encoded by other nucleotide sequences in the sample. The chain has TRBV18 and TRBJ2-7; a weak D match, TRBD2 (5 bases). Germline CDR1 KGHSH, CDR2 LQKENI. CDR3 length: 15 residues. V was pared by 0 bases and J by 0 bases, with 9 bases between. The CDR3, as DNA: TGTGCCAGCTCACCACCGACGGGGAGCTCCTACGAGCAGTACTTC. Protein product: CASSPPTGSSYEQYF.

CDR3 DNA: TGTGCCAGCAGCGTCGACCAGACAGGGGGAGAGACCCAGTACTTC. It is translated as CASSVDQTGGETQYF. This rearrangement joins TRBV9 to TRBJ2-5; TRBD1 matches at 9 bases. V lost 2 bases, J lost 4 bases, and 6 bases stayed unmatched. In germline, CDR1 is SGDLS, CDR2 YYNGEE. The CDR3 runs to 15 residues.